The 11 T cell receptor beta chains given below trace back to one sample, sequenced in a study of neurological immune-mediated disorders. TCRdb passed the 5' RACE reads through MiXCR, listing each CDR3 protein once. This table has some 71,000 distinct CDR3 sequences, around 9.6% appearing once. This sample's time point: longitudinal time-point 1 (baseline). The sequenced sample was PBMCs. The receptors shown here come from a man aged 25-40 years in good health.

This clonotype occurred many times. The chain has TRBV29-1 and TRBJ2-5; D might be TRBD1 (6 bases). Looked up from germline, CDR1 is SQVTM and CDR2 is ANQGSEA. The CDR3 has 13 amino acids. V was clipped by 4 bases and J by 5 bases, with 14 bases between them. This chain's CDR3 is CSVGRGLLETQYF. In DNA form, the CDR3 reads TGCAGCGTTGGCAGGGGCTTATTGGAGACCCAGTACTTC.

This clonotype was recorded at least ten times. The chain carries TRBV28 and TRBJ2-7, with TRBD2 matching 14 bases. The CDR3 runs 17 residues. V was clipped by 2 bases and J by 0 bases; unmatched bases: 3. The germline V gene encodes CDR1 MDHEN and CDR2 SYDVKM. The CDR3 is CASSLPGTSGSSYEQYF. The CDR3 nucleotides read TGTGCCAGCAGTTTACCTGGGACTAGCGGGAGCTCCTACGAGCAGTACTTC.

There are many counts of this clonotype. The rearrangement joins TRBV7-9 to TRBJ1-2; weak D call: TRBD1 (5 bases). Trimming took off 5 bases at V and 1 base at J, with 14 bases between the two ends. Germline loops: CDR1 SEHNR, CDR2 FQNEAQ (reference sequence). This CDR3 comprises 15 residues. CDR3 nucleotides: TGTGCCAGCAGCACACGGGGGTCGGGTAACTATGGCTACACCTTC. It encodes CASSTRGSGNYGYTF.

This clonotype was detected many times. The chain carries TRBV18 and TRBJ2-1; 7 bases align to TRBD2. The V and J ends lost 5 bases and 8 bases, in that order; junction bases with no gene match: 9. The CDR3 loop spans 14 amino acids. CDR1 is KGHSH, CDR2 LQKENI, per germline. CDR3: CASSSQASGDEQFF. The DNA for the CDR3 is TGTGCCAGCTCATCTCAGGCTAGCGGTGATGAGCAGTTCTTC.

This clonotype was seen a single time. A much larger clone is a single base away; this may be a read error. V is TRBV28 and J is TRBJ2-3; tentatively, D is TRBD2 (6 bases). Germline V gene sequence: CDR1 MDHEN, CDR2 SYDVKM. The CDR3 has 14 amino acids. The DNA of the CDR3 is TGTGTCAGCAACTTGGCGGGGAGCACAGATACGCAGTATTTT. Encoded protein: CVSNLAGSTDTQYF.

This clonotype showed up many times. The gene calls are TRBV30 and TRBJ1-4; 8 nucleotides agree with TRBD1. The CDR3 covers 13 residues. The germline V gene has CDR1 GTSNPN and CDR2 SVGIG (reference sequence). V gave up 0 bases and J gave up 8 bases; unmatched junction bases: 2. CDR3 sequence (DNA): TGTGCCTGGAGTGTACAGGGGGGCGAAAAACTGTTTTTT. It encodes CAWSVQGGEKLFF. Full variable domain (remainder filled in from reference TRBV30 and TRBJ1-4): SQTIHQWPATLVQPVGSPLSLECTVEGTSNPNLYWYRQAAGRGLQLLFYSVGIGQISSEVPQNLSASRPQDRQFILSSKKLLLSDSGFYLCAWSVQGGEKLFFGSGTQLSVL.

This clonotype occurred many times. The chain has TRBV12-3 or TRBV12-4 and TRBJ1-1; TRBD1 aligns across 11 bases. The CDR3 loop spans 14 amino acids. Trimming removed 6 bases from V and 4 bases from J; junction bases left unmatched: 4. This CDR3 reads CASRRTGGGTEAFF. The DNA for the CDR3 is TGTGCCAGCAGGAGGACAGGGGGCGGCACTGAAGCTTTCTTT.

This clonotype has more than one count but fewer than ten. The chain has TRBV6-6 and TRBJ2-6, with a possible D match to TRBD2 (7 bases). The CDR3 runs 18 residues. The germline V gene encodes CDR1 MNHNY and CDR2 SVGAGI (reference sequence). V dropped 6 bases and J dropped 1 base, with 19 bases sitting between them. In DNA, the CDR3 is TGTGCCAGCAGAGAAAGGGGGAGGGCCGAATCTGGGGCCAACGTCCTGACTTTC. As protein: CASRERGRAESGANVLTF.

The V gene is TRBV5-5, the J gene TRBJ2-7, with D possibly matching TRBD1 (5 bases). V was cut by 6 bases and J by 0 bases, with 10 bases left in between. This CDR3 is built from 13 residues. Germline CDR1 SGHKS, CDR2 YYEKEE (reference sequence). The CDR3 loop is CASTGQPSYEQYF. The CDR3 DNA reads as TGTGCCAGCACAGGACAACCCTCCTACGAGCAGTACTTC.

This clonotype has only a few counts. The chain carries TRBV12-3 or TRBV12-4 and TRBJ1-1; D is ambiguous. The CDR3 is 14 amino acids. Trimming shortened V by 2 bases and J by 5 bases, and 12 bases separated the two germline ends. Written as DNA, the CDR3 is TGTGCCAGCAGTTTACGGTTGGGGATTACTGAAGCTTTCTTT. It translates to CASSLRLGITEAFF.

A word on this clonotype: A clone one base away is much larger, so this may be a read error. The rearrangement joins TRBV20-1 to TRBJ2-1; 8 bases are shared with TRBD2. After removal of 6 bases from V and 7 bases from J, the junction contained 17 bases not matched to a gene. CDR3 length: 16 residues. Germline V lookup: CDR1 DFQATT, CDR2 SNEGSKA (reference sequence). The CDR3 DNA follows: TGCAGTGCCCCCCGGCCGATCGGGAGGGCCGGGAATGAGCAGTTCTTC. This gives the protein CSAPRPIGRAGNEQFF.